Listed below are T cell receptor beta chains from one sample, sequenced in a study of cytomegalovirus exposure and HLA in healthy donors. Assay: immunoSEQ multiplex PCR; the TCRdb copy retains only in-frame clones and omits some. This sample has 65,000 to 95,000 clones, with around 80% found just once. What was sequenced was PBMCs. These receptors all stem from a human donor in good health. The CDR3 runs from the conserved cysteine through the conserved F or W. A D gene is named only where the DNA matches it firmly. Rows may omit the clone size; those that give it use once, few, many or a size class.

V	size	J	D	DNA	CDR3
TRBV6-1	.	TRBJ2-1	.	TGTGCCAGCAGTTTACAGGGTACTGGGAATGAGCAGTTCTTC	CASSLQGTGNEQFF
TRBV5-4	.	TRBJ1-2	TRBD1	TGTGCCAGCAGCCCAGGGACAGGGGCTGGCTACACCTTC	CASSPGTGAGYTF
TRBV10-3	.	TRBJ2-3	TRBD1	TGTGCCATCAGTTCAACCGGGACAGGGTTTTCAGATACGCAGTATTTT	CAISSTGTGFSDTQYF
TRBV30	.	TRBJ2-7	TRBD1	TGTGCCTGGGGTGTGGGGACAGGGGCCTACGAGCAGTACTTC	CAWGVGTGAYEQYF
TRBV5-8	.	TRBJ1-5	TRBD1	TGTGCCAGCAGGAACGAGAAGGGGGCGAAAGGAAGCAATCAGCCCCAGCATTTT	CASRNEKGAKGSNQPQHF
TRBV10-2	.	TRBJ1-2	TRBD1	TGCGCCAGCTCCCCACAGGGGGCTAACTATGGCTACCCCTTC	CASSPQGANYGYPF
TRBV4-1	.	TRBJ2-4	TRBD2	TGCGCCAGCAGCCTAAGGGAGGGCGGGCAGGGTGGAACGGACATTCAGTACTTC	CASSLREGGQGGTDIQYF
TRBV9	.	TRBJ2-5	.	TGTGCCAGCAGTGCATTTGCGCAAGAGACCCAGTACTTC	CASSAFAQETQYF
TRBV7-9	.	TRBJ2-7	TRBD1	TGTGCCAGCAGCTCCCGACAGGGGTTGCAGTACTTC	CASSSRQGLQYF
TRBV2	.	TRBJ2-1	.	TGTGCCAGCAGTGAAGGGGTCAGGAGGGATGAGCAGTTCTTC	CASSEGVRRDEQFF
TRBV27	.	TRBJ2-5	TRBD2	TGTGCCAGCAGTTTAAATGGGGGGGGAGAGACCCAGTACTTC	CASSLNGGGETQYF
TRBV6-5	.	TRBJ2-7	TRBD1	TGTGCCAGCAGTCCCGGACAGGGGAACTACGAGCAGTACTTC	CASSPGQGNYEQYF
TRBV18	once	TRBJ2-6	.	TGTGCCAGCTCACCCCCCGGGACTGCCCTCGGGGCCAACGTCCTGACTTTC	CASSPPGTALGANVLTF
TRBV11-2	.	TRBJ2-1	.	TGTGCCAGCAGCTTCGGGGGAACCTACAATGAGCAGTTCTTC	CASSFGGTYNEQFF
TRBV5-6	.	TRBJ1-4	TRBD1	TGTGCCAGCAGCTTGGTTTGGCAGGGGGATGAAAAACTGTTTTTT	CASSLVWQGDEKLFF
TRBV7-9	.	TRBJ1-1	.	TGTGCCAGCAGCCAACCTGGGGGGTTCGCTGAAGCTTTCTTT	CASSQPGGFAEAFF
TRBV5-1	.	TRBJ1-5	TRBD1	TGCGCCAGCAGCATCGAGGCCGGGACAGGGGGCGCCGACGTTGGCAATCAGCCCCAGCATTTT	CASSIEAGTGGADVGNQPQHF
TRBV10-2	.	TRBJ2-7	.	TGCGCCAGCAGTGAGCTCTCCTACGAGCAGTACTTC	CASSELSYEQYF
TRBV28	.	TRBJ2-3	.	TGTGCCAGCACTCCGCCTAGAGGTCCGCAGTATTTT	CASTPPRGPQYF
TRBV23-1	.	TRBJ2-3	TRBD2	TGCGCCAGCAGTCACCCCGGACTAGCGGGGGACACAGATACGCAGTATTTT	CASSHPGLAGDTDTQYF
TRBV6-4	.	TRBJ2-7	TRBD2	TGTGCCAGCAGTGACGAAAGCGGGGGGAAGAAGTACTTC	CASSDESGGKKYF
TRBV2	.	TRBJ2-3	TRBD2	TGTGCCAGCAGCAGAGCGGGGACGAACACAGATACGCAGTATTTT	CASSRAGTNTDTQYF
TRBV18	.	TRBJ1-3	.	TGTGCCAGCTCACCACCTCAGGGAGGTCTGTGGGGAAACACCATATATTTT	CASSPPQGGLWGNTIYF
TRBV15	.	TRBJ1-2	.	TGTGCCACCAGCAGAGATTTCAGCTATGGCTACACCTTC	CATSRDFSYGYTF
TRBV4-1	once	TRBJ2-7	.	TGCGCCAGCAGCCAAGATATGGGGCTGCAGTACTTC	CASSQDMGLQYF
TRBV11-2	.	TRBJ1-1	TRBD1	TGTGCCAGCAGCTCACAGGGGGCGGACACTGAAGCTTTCTTT	CASSSQGADTEAFF
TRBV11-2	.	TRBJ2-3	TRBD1	TGTGCCAGCAGCTTCCGGGACAGGGGGCTAGATACGCAGTATTTT	CASSFRDRGLDTQYF